The TCR beta chain described here comes from a study of PD-1 blockade in classical Hodgkin lymphoma. Regarding time point: cycle 4 day 1 (C4D1), after 6 weeks of nivolumab. Autologous stem cell transplantation was followed by relapse in every patient, and brentuximab vedotin exposure varied. Regarding the study as a whole: Newly diagnosed patients were reported to start with lower TCR diversity than healthy donors.

To note about this clone: Its antigen is unknown.

Sequencing used immunoSEQ multiplex PCR; TCRdb keeps in-frame clones, though not all of them. The data show over 70,000 clones, with 75% to 95% seen just once and about 2.9% held by the top ten. Per germline, CDR1 SEHNR and CDR2 FQNEAQ (reference sequence). Trimming took 5 bases from V and 0 from J, leaving 19 bases between them. There are 18 residues in the CDR3. This material consisted of peripheral blood mononuclear cells (PBMCs), taken before the fourth cycle of nivolumab. The receptor's source is a human donor with classical Hodgkin lymphoma. V is TRBV7-9 and J is TRBJ2-2, with D perhaps given as TRBD1 or TRBD2 (6 bases each). The DNA of the CDR3 is TGTGCCAGCAGCAGGGGGTCGGCGGGGAAGGCGAACACCGGGGAGCTGTTTTTT. Amino acid sequence: CASSRGSAGKANTGELFF.